This is a list of T cell receptor beta chains from one sample in a study of human T cells and chemical hapten exposure. One entry per CDR3 protein results from TCRdb running MiXCR on the RACE reads. The profile shows 80,000 to 100,000 distinct CDR3 sequences, roughly a tenth of them singletons. The input for sequencing was whole blood, taken in connection with sensitization to the hapten diphenylcyclopropenone (DPC). The receptors were gathered from a woman younger than 45 with alopecia areata. Some clones in this sample may be carry-over from other donors' samples. Each CDR3 is given with its conserved first and last residue. D genes are given only for firm matches. Clone size, where shown, is once, few, many, or a class for clones that have expanded.

v_gene	abundance	j_gene	d_gene	CDR3aa	CDR3nt
TRBV12-3/TRBV12-4	-	TRBJ1-1	TRBD1	CASSPRTGFFEAFF	TGTGCCAGCAGTCCCAGGACAGGATTTTTTGAAGCTTTCTTT
TRBV2	few	TRBJ2-7	TRBD1	CASTPDRVVAYEQYF	TGTGCCAGCACCCCGGACAGGGTGGTGGCCTACGAGCAGTACTTC
TRBV24-1	many	TRBJ2-3	TRBD2	CATSDRVNSGRSTDTQYF	TGTGCCACCAGTGATCGGGTTAATAGCGGGAGAAGCACAGATACGCAGTATTTT
TRBV5-1	many	TRBJ2-5	-	CASSRVADKETQYF	TGCGCCAGCAGCAGGGTAGCGGATAAAGAGACCCAGTACTTC
TRBV4-2	-	TRBJ2-7	TRBD1	CASSPSSQGAGEQYF	TGTGCCAGCAGCCCCAGCTCACAGGGGGCGGGAGAGCAGTACTTC
TRBV19	few	TRBJ2-7	-	CASSITAGPAPYEQYF	TGTGCCAGTAGTATAACCGCGGGGCCAGCACCGTACGAGCAGTACTTC
TRBV12-3/TRBV12-4	many	TRBJ2-1	TRBD2	CASRSSGSGVGEQFF	TGTGCCAGCAGATCCAGCGGGAGCGGAGTCGGTGAGCAGTTCTTC
TRBV6-2/TRBV6-3	few	TRBJ2-7	-	CASRVGGPFEQYF	TGTGCCAGCAGAGTTGGTGGGCCTTTCGAGCAGTACTTC
TRBV12-3/TRBV12-4	many	TRBJ2-3	TRBD2	CASSQTSGRADTQYF	TGTGCCAGCAGTCAGACTAGCGGGAGGGCAGATACGCAGTATTTT
TRBV28	-	TRBJ2-7	-	CASRPREPTEQYF	TGTGCCAGCAGGCCAAGGGAGCCGACCGAGCAGTACTTC
TRBV7-9	many	TRBJ1-1	-	CASSLVGVGGANTEAFF	TGTGCCAGCAGCTTAGTCGGCGTCGGGGGCGCGAACACTGAAGCTTTCTTT
TRBV7-7	-	TRBJ2-3	-	CASSLGPSGTPGDTQYF	TGTGCTAGCAGCTTAGGTCCTTCCGGAACCCCCGGAGATACGCAGTATTTT
TRBV19	many	TRBJ1-4	-	CASSPLTGTNEKLFF	TGTGCCAGTAGTCCTCTCACAGGGACTAATGAAAAACTGTTTTTT
TRBV6-2/TRBV6-3	many	TRBJ2-7	TRBD1	CASRPDRGRYEQYF	TGTGCCAGCAGACCTGACAGGGGCCGCTACGAGCAGTACTTC
TRBV20-1	-	TRBJ2-7	-	CSARTSLGYEQYF	TGCAGTGCCCGGACTTCTCTCGGGTACGAGCAGTACTTC
TRBV4-2	many	TRBJ2-3	TRBD2	CASSQDGRGTQYF	TGTGCCAGCAGCCAAGATGGGAGGGGTACGCAGTATTTT
TRBV30	few	TRBJ1-5	-	CAWSGGGSNQPQHF	TGTGCCTGGAGTGGGGGGGGTAGCAATCAGCCCCAGCATTTT
TRBV4-2	few	TRBJ2-3	-	CASSQGGQANTQYF	TGTGCCAGCAGCCAAGGGGGCCAAGCAAATACGCAGTATTTT
TRBV29-1	-	TRBJ2-2	-	CSVRRFSGELFF	TGCAGCGTCCGCCGGTTCTCCGGGGAGCTGTTTTTT
TRBV7-9	many	TRBJ2-5	-	CASSLAGIQETQYF	TGTGCCAGCAGCTTAGCAGGGATCCAAGAGACCCAGTACTTC
TRBV7-7	many	TRBJ2-3	-	CASSSTRGDTQYF	TGTGCTAGCAGCTCTACTCGGGGGGATACGCAGTATTTT
TRBV19	few	TRBJ1-5	-	CASTETLTNQPQHF	TGTGCCAGTACAGAGACTTTAACTAATCAGCCCCAGCATTTT
TRBV3-1	many	TRBJ2-6	-	CASSQHRNSGANVLTF	TGTGCCAGCAGCCAACACAGAAACTCTGGGGCCAACGTCCTGACTTTC
TRBV7-9	many	TRBJ1-2	-	CASSRRDGYSYGYTF	TGTGCCAGCAGCCGTAGGGACGGATACTCCTATGGCTACACCTTC
TRBV7-2	few	TRBJ2-5	-	CASIRPTGGETQYF	TGTGCCAGCATCCGCCCGACCGGGGGAGAGACCCAGTACTTC
TRBV6-6	few	TRBJ2-5	TRBD1	CASSLDRGLGETQYF	TGTGCCAGCAGTCTCGACAGGGGGCTGGGAGAGACCCAGTACTTC
TRBV5-1	few	TRBJ2-5	TRBD2	CASRPSGGFQETQYF	TGCGCCAGCAGGCCTAGCGGGGGCTTCCAAGAGACCCAGTACTTC
TRBV5-6	many	TRBJ1-1	-	CASSLSGPSRQVYTPEAFF	TGTGCCAGCAGCCTTTCTGGGCCTTCCCGCCAAGTGTACACACCTGAAGCTTTCTTT
TRBV28	many	TRBJ2-1	TRBD1	CASSSDRGEQFF	TGTGCCAGCAGTTCAGACAGGGGTGAGCAGTTCTTC
TRBV20-1	many	TRBJ2-1	TRBD2	CSAIGWTSGSDEQFF	TGCAGTGCAATAGGGTGGACTAGCGGGAGTGATGAGCAGTTCTTC
TRBV5-5	few	TRBJ1-2	TRBD1	CASSPLGQGGYGYTF	TGTGCCAGCAGCCCCCTGGGCCAGGGGGGCTATGGCTACACCTTC
TRBV12-3/TRBV12-4	many	TRBJ2-7	-	CASSEDPQGGEQYF	TGTGCCAGCAGCGAGGACCCACAGGGAGGCGAGCAGTACTTC
TRBV11-2	many	TRBJ2-5	TRBD2	CASSLEALAGVKTQYF	TGTGCCAGCAGCTTAGAGGCCCTAGCGGGAGTAAAGACCCAGTACTTC
TRBV27	many	TRBJ2-3	TRBD2	CASRPAGGTDTQYF	TGTGCCAGTCGCCCAGCGGGAGGTACAGATACGCAGTATTTT
TRBV19	-	TRBJ2-6	TRBD1	CASSGTAYSGANVLTF	TGTGCCAGTAGTGGGACAGCTTACTCTGGGGCCAACGTCCTGACTTTC
TRBV2	many	TRBJ2-1	-	CASTGAGGNEQFF	TGTGCCAGCACGGGGGCAGGGGGCAATGAGCAGTTCTTC
TRBV2	many	TRBJ2-1	TRBD2	CASRYGEGTYNEQFF	TGTGCCAGCCGATACGGGGAGGGGACGTACAATGAGCAGTTCTTC
TRBV2	many	TRBJ2-3	-	CATSMGEVDTQYF	TGTGCCACCAGTATGGGGGAGGTAGATACGCAGTATTTT
TRBV20-1	-	TRBJ2-3	-	CSARPDTQYF	TGCAGTGCTAGACCAGATACGCAGTATTTT
TRBV6-2/TRBV6-3	many	TRBJ2-2	-	CASSYVAANTGELFF	TGTGCCAGCAGTTACGTGGCAGCTAACACCGGGGAGCTGTTTTTT